This T cell receptor beta chain was retrieved from a study of blood T cell repertoires in COVID-19. For the study at large: COVID-19 samples, acute and convalescent, were from the United States, Italy and Spain.

The CDR3 loop spans 15 amino acids. The germline V gene encodes CDR1 LNHDA and CDR2 SQIVND (reference sequence). The V and J ends lost 3 bases and 3 bases, in that order; junction bases with no gene match: 5. Original methodology: Reference gene primer amplification yielded estimated nucleated cell counts. The table came from immunoSEQ multiplex PCR; TCRdb's copy has only in-frame clones and leaves some out. Clone size and V and J calls were adopted from that table, with D and trimming inferred from the DNA. Of approximately 220,000 clones detected, 84% appear once; the ten largest clones hold 5.5% to 7.5%. Recovered status applied to Cohort 3 donors who had two consecutive negative PCRs. It also applied to those with clearance or with symptom resolution.

The sample consisted of PBMCs or T cells enriched from blood (not recorded which). V gene TRBV19 combines with J gene TRBJ2-7, with 10 bases identical to TRBD2. This sequence was found in a woman in her thirties or forties who had recovered from COVID-19. This chain's CDR3 is CASSMASGSFYEQYF. The DNA for the CDR3 is TGTGCCAGTAGTATGGCTAGCGGGAGTTTCTACGAGCAGTACTTC.